This entry lists 5 T cell receptor beta chains sequenced from one sample in a study of T-cell reconstitution after alpha-beta-depleted transplantation in children. The TCRbeta library was prepared with unique molecular identifiers. TCRdb re-called the PCR reads with MiXCR, one entry per CDR3 protein. The table records around 200,000 distinct CDR3 sequences, 7% to 9% of them present only once. Sequencing was performed on PBMCs, mostly from graft donor cells, taken 360 days after TCRalphabeta/CD19-depleted stem cell transplant. These TCRs come from a male patient aged 2-15 years who had a stem cell transplant for acute myeloid leukemia, so the T cells may come from the graft donor.

This clonotype was found a few times. The rearrangement links TRBV7-2 to TRBJ1-4, with D hard to call. CDR1 SGHTA and CDR2 FQGNSA come from the germline V gene. V was cut by 1 base and J by 0 bases, with 6 bases left in between. This CDR3 comprises 15 residues. The CDR3 DNA reads TGTGCCAGCAGCTTAGGAGGGTCAACTAATGAAAAACTGTTTTTT. As protein: CASSLGGSTNEKLFF.

The gene calls are TRBV7-9 and TRBJ2-3, with D possibly being TRBD2 (5 bases). With 7 bases removed from V and 2 bases from J, the gap between germline ends came to 16 bases. CDR1 and CDR2 from the germline V gene are SEHNR and FQNEAQ (reference sequence). The CDR3 has 15 residues. CDR3 amino acids: CASTPRGSYTDTQYF. In DNA, the CDR3 is TGTGCCAGCACACCTAGAGGGTCCTACACAGATACGCAGTATTTT.

A few counts support this clonotype. V and J are TRBV25-1 and TRBJ2-5; D unresolved. The CDR3 length is 14 residues. V was clipped by 2 bases and J by 4 bases, with 11 bases between them. Germline CDR1 and CDR2: MGHDK and SYGVNS. Written as DNA, the CDR3 is TGTGCCAGCAGTGAAGCTCCGACCGGAGAGACCCAGTACTTC. Protein product: CASSEAPTGETQYF.

This clonotype has a handful of counts. This chain joins TRBV5-4 and TRBJ2-5; TRBD1 aligns across 7 bases. Per the germline V gene, CDR1 is SGHNT and CDR2 is YYREEE (reference sequence). This CDR3 contains 14 residues. Losses at the gene ends were 2 bases for V and 5 bases for J; bases not matched to a gene: 6. In DNA form, the CDR3 reads TGTGCCAGCAGCTTCCCCGGACAGGCGGAGACCCAGTACTTC. Its translation: CASSFPGQAETQYF.

The chain joins TRBV6-5 to TRBJ2-1; 8 bases are a match to TRBD2. Germline CDR1 and CDR2: MNHEY and SVGAGI. Trimming cost V 6 bases and J 2 bases; bases outside gene matches: 9. The CDR3 extends over 16 amino acids. The CDR3: CASSHSGGGTYNEQFF. CDR3 nucleotide sequence: TGTGCCAGCAGCCACTCGGGCGGGGGGACCTACAATGAGCAGTTCTTC.